One and the same sample provided the 27 T cell receptor beta chains below, sequenced in a study of type 1 and type 2 diabetes patients. Genomic DNA was the PCR template. Multiplex PCR with 30 forward and 13 reverse primers amplified the TCR beta CDR3. MiXCR, applied by TCRdb to the multiplex PCR reads, yields one record per CDR3 protein. The sample comprises around 300,000 distinct CDR3 sequences, approximately 50% of which are singletons, and roughly 13% rests with the top ten. Sample: peripheral blood mononuclear cells (PBMCs). Receptors were obtained from a man between 18 and 29 years old with type 2 diabetes.

J is TRBJ1-2 and V is TRBV6-5; D remains ambiguous. The CDR3 runs 13 residues. CDR1 is MNHEY, CDR2 SVGAGI, per germline. Trimming stripped 6 bases from V and 4 bases from J, with 12 bases between. CDR3 amino acids: CASRETVLYGYTF. The CDR3 DNA sequence: TGTGCCAGCAGGGAAACAGTTCTCTATGGCTACACCTTC.

The chain joins TRBV13 to TRBJ2-5; D might be TRBD1 (6 bases). Germline V gene lookup returns CDR1 PRHDT and CDR2 FYEKMQ (reference sequence). Trimming removed 0 bases at V and 4 bases at J, with 12 bases between. The CDR3 contains 15 residues. CDR3 protein: CASSLGETGRETQYF. In nucleotides, the CDR3 is TGTGCCAGCAGCTTAGGGGAGACAGGTAGAGAGACCCAGTACTTC.

V and J are TRBV28 and TRBJ2-5; 8 bases are shared with TRBD1. The V gene's germline CDR1 is MDHEN and CDR2 SYDVKM. The J segment lost 5 bases and the V segment lost 6 bases, leaving 11 bases of the junction unmatched. CDR3 length: 15 residues. CDR3 loop: CASRTTGTGLETQYF. The CDR3 DNA reads TGTGCCAGCAGGACGACCGGGACAGGCTTGGAGACCCAGTACTTC.

J is TRBJ2-2 and V is TRBV5-1; D may be TRBD2 (6 bases). The CDR3 is 15 residues long. V was cut by 9 bases and J by 5 bases, with 20 bases left in between. Germline V gives CDR1 SGHRS, CDR2 YFSETQ. The CDR3 DNA reads TGCGCCACCAAGGAAGCGGGCTATCAAACCGGGGAGCTGTTTTTT. It specifies CATKEAGYQTGELFF.

This clonotype was observed many times. CDR3: CASSTQGIHGYTF. CDR3 DNA: TGTGCCAGTAGTACACAGGGAATACATGGCTACACCTTC. V and J are TRBV19 and TRBJ1-2, with D tentatively TRBD1 (6 bases). The CDR3 length is 13 residues. V dropped 4 bases and J dropped 6 bases, with 12 bases sitting between them. Germline lookup yields CDR1 LNHDA and CDR2 SQIVND (reference sequence).

The table lists this clonotype with a few counts. The chain recombines TRBV19 with TRBJ2-7; D might be TRBD1 (6 bases). This CDR3 is 14 amino acids long. The germline gives CDR1 LNHDA, CDR2 SQIVND (reference sequence). V was clipped by 5 bases and J by 4 bases, with 15 bases between them. Here the CDR3 DNA reads TGTGCCAGTAGTGCTAAGGACAGTCGATACGAGCAGTACTTC. Translation gives CASSAKDSRYEQYF. The full variable domain, its missing parts supplied by reference TRBV19 and TRBJ2-7, is DGGITQSPKYLFRKEGQNVTLSCEQNLNHDAMYWYRQDPGQGLRLIYYSQIVNDFQKGDIAEGYSVSREKKESFPLTVTSAQKNPTAFYLCASSAKDSRYEQYFGPGTRLTVT.

This clonotype has a count of ten or more. The rearrangement links TRBV2 to TRBJ1-4; unclear D gene. Germline loops: CDR1 SNHLY, CDR2 FYNNEI. This CDR3 comprises 14 residues. V was clipped by 4 bases and J by 7 bases, with 13 bases between them. Here the CDR3 reads CASSGGSLVEKLFF. The CDR3 nucleotides are TGTGCCAGCAGTGGAGGTAGTTTGGTTGAAAAACTGTTTTTT. Variable domain in full (rest from reference TRBV2 and TRBJ1-4): EPEVTQTPSHQVTQMGQEVILRCVPISNHLYFYWYRQILGQKVEFLVSFYNNEISEKSEIFDDQFSVERPDGSNFTLKIRSTKLEDSAMYFCASSGGSLVEKLFFGSGTQLSVL.

This clonotype was counted only a few times. The chain carries TRBV19 and TRBJ1-1, with D unclear. This CDR3 contains 14 residues. Trimming took 3 bases from V and 8 from J, leaving 16 bases between them. Germline V CDR1 and CDR2: LNHDA, SQIVND (reference sequence). For the CDR3, the DNA is TGTGCCAGTAGTATGGCCGGTTGGGTCACGGAAGCTTTCTTT. Translation: CASSMAGWVTEAFF.

The chain combines TRBV29-1 with TRBJ2-5, with D perhaps given as TRBD1 or TRBD2 (5 bases each). V dropped 1 base and J dropped 5 bases, with 11 bases sitting between them. The CDR3 is 13 residues long. Germline lookup yields CDR1 SQVTM and CDR2 ANQGSEA. CDR3 amino acids: CSVEVPGTETQYF. The CDR3 DNA sequence: TGCAGCGTTGAAGTACCAGGGACGGAGACCCAGTACTTC. Full variable domain (remainder filled in from reference TRBV29-1 and TRBJ2-5): SAVISQKPSRDICQRGTSLTIQCQVDSQVTMMFWYRQQPGQSLTLIATANQGSEATYESGFVIDKFPISRPNLTFSTLTVSNMSPEDSSIYLCSVEVPGTETQYFGPGTRLLVL.

The table lists this clonotype with a few counts. The chain joins TRBV7-6 to TRBJ2-2; TRBD1 is a possible D gene (6 bases). The CDR3 consists of 12 residues. Germline V gene lookup returns CDR1 SGHVS and CDR2 FNYEAQ. V gave up 9 bases and J gave up 4 bases, with 9 bases separating them. CDR3 sequence: CASIQGTGELFF. CDR3 nucleotides: TGTGCCAGTATACAGGGCACCGGGGAGCTGTTTTTT. The variable domain in full, completed from reference TRBV7-6 and TRBJ2-2, reads GAGVSQSPRYKVTKRGQDVALRCDPISGHVSLYWYRQALGQGPEFLTYFNYEAQQDKSGLPNDRFSAERPEGSISTLTIQRTEQRDSAMYRCASIQGTGELFFGEGSRLTVL.

This clonotype appeared once. This chain uses TRBV9 with TRBJ2-5; 8 nucleotides agree with TRBD1. CDR1 is SGDLS and CDR2 is YYNGEE in the germline V gene. The CDR3 covers 15 residues. With 0 bases clipped from V and 5 bases from J, the junction kept 6 bases outside the gene matches. The CDR3 loop is CASSVDGRGRETQYF. The CDR3 bases are TGTGCCAGCAGCGTAGACGGCAGGGGGCGGGAGACCCAGTACTTC.

This clonotype was counted at least ten times. The rearrangement joins TRBV2 to TRBJ1-1, with a weak D call TRBD1 (5 bases). The CDR3 runs 11 residues. V was cut by 3 bases and J by 10 bases, with 9 bases left in between. CDR1 and CDR2 (germline): SNHLY, FYNNEI. The chain's CDR3 is CASSEGLLAFF. DNA for the CDR3: TGTGCCAGCAGTGAGGGGCTGCTAGCTTTCTTT.

The chain uses TRBV6-5 and TRBJ2-7, with 9 bases aligning to TRBD2. CDR1 is MNHEY and CDR2 is SVGAGI in the germline V gene. The length of the CDR3 is 14 residues. V shed 7 bases, J shed 7 bases, and the junction held 11 bases outside the gene matches. In DNA form, the CDR3 reads TGTGCCAGCACTCCACTAGCGGGTTCGGGGGAGCAGTACTTC. It is translated as CASTPLAGSGEQYF.

V is TRBV6-6 and J is TRBJ2-7; D remains ambiguous. This CDR3 has 15 amino acids. CDR1 is MNHNY, CDR2 SVGAGI, per germline (reference sequence). The V gene lost 6 bases and the J gene lost 0 bases, with 15 bases spanning the gap. CDR3 in amino acids: CASSQNGGSSYEQYF. The CDR3 bases are TGTGCCAGCAGCCAAAACGGCGGAAGCTCCTACGAGCAGTACTTC.

This clonotype was counted at least ten times. V gene TRBV14 combines with J gene TRBJ2-7; no firm D call. Trimming pared 1 base from V and 6 bases from J, leaving 4 bases between. The V gene's germline CDR1 is SGHDN and CDR2 FVKESK. The CDR3 is made up of 11 amino acids. The CDR3 bases are TGTGCCAGCAGCCAAGGGGCCGAGCAGTACTTC. It specifies CASSQGAEQYF.

This clonotype was observed a handful of times. At one end, the junction sequence differs from germline, possibly due to a read error. The genes are TRBV7-2 and TRBJ1-2; D unresolved. Germline V gene lookup returns CDR1 SGHTA and CDR2 FQGNSA. The CDR3 length is 15 residues. The CDR3: CASSLAGSPNYGYTF. The CDR3 DNA reads TGTGCCAGCAGTTTAGCCGGCAGTCCTAACTATGGCTACACCTTC.

The chain links TRBV20-1 to TRBJ1-1, with 8 bases fitting TRBD1. CDR3 length: 15 amino acids. Trimming removed 0 bases from V and 4 bases from J; junction bases left unmatched: 7. Germline CDR1 reads DFQATT; CDR2 reads SNEGSKA (reference sequence). The CDR3 loop is CSARDTGGVGTEAFF. The DNA of the CDR3 is TGCAGTGCTAGAGATACAGGGGGGGTGGGCACTGAAGCTTTCTTT.

The gene calls are TRBV28 and TRBJ2-6; 7 nucleotides agree with TRBD2. This CDR3 spans 16 amino acids. V lost 3 bases and J lost 2; bases outside the gene matches: 4. Germline lookup yields CDR1 MDHEN and CDR2 SYDVKM. CDR3 sequence: CASSLWGGAGANVLTF. The DNA of the CDR3 is TGTGCCAGCAGTTTGTGGGGAGGGGCTGGGGCCAACGTCCTGACTTTC.

The chain couples TRBV30 to TRBJ2-7, with D tentatively TRBD1 (5 bases). Trimming removed 8 bases at V and 2 bases at J, with 13 bases between. This CDR3 contains 12 residues. Germline values: CDR1 GTSNPN, CDR2 SVGIG (reference sequence). This CDR3 is CAGAQRAYEQYF. The CDR3 bases are TGTGCCGGGGCACAACGGGCCTACGAGCAGTACTTC.

The chain joins TRBV6-5 to TRBJ1-3; D remains unclear. V gave up 5 bases and J gave up 5 bases, with 7 bases separating them. The CDR3 is 12 residues long. Germline V CDR1 and CDR2: MNHEY, SVGAGI. The CDR3 nucleotides read TGTGCCAGCAGTGAAGCGAGAAACACCATATATTTT. Its translation: CASSEARNTIYF.

The rearrangement uses TRBV7-8 and TRBJ2-7, with D maybe TRBD2 (6 bases). V lost 5 bases and J lost 2, with 13 bases in between. The CDR3 contains 14 residues. Germline CDR1 reads SGHVS; CDR2 reads FQNEAQ. CDR3 residues: CASSRGEETYEQYF. Written as DNA, the CDR3 is TGTGCCAGCAGCCGAGGGGAGGAAACCTACGAGCAGTACTTC.

At least ten counts were recorded for this clonotype. The chain carries TRBV10-3 and TRBJ2-5, with 10 bases matching TRBD2. Trimming at V came to 5 bases and at J to 4 bases, leaving 1 base not matched to a gene. This CDR3 has 13 amino acids. CDR1 and CDR2 (germline): ENHRY, SYGVKD. CDR3 amino acids: CAISRLAGETQYF. CDR3 sequence (DNA): TGTGCCATCAGTCGACTAGCGGGAGAGACCCAGTACTTC.

CDR3 nucleotides: TGTGCCAGTCAACCTACTCCGGGACAGGGGGCGCGCACTGAAGCTTTCTTT. This encodes CASQPTPGQGARTEAFF. J is TRBJ1-1 and V is TRBV27, with 12 bases identical to TRBD1. Looked up from germline, CDR1 is MNHEY and CDR2 is SMNVEV (reference sequence). V shed 9 bases, J shed 4 bases, and the junction held 15 bases outside the gene matches. The CDR3 extends over 17 amino acids.

This clonotype was counted a few times. J is TRBJ2-7 and V is TRBV10-1, with 7 bases identical to TRBD2. J was trimmed by 3 bases and V by 4 bases; bases with no gene match: 6. The CDR3 is made up of 14 amino acids. Germline V gives CDR1 WNHNN, CDR2 SYGVQD (reference sequence). CDR3 DNA sequence: TGCGCCAGCAGTGCTGGGCCTAGCGGCTACGAGCAGTACTTC. As protein: CASSAGPSGYEQYF.

The chain combines TRBV7-2 with TRBJ1-6; D call uncertain. Per germline, CDR1 SGHTA and CDR2 FQGNSA. V was trimmed by 6 bases and J by 5 bases, leaving 17 bases between them. The CDR3 has 16 amino acids. This chain's CDR3 is CASSPQPGINNSPLHF. DNA of the CDR3: TGTGCCAGCAGTCCTCAACCCGGGATTAATAATTCACCCCTCCACTTT.

V and J are TRBV20-1 and TRBJ2-7; weak D call: TRBD1 (6 bases). There are 15 residues in the CDR3. The V end was cut by 0 bases, the J end by 2 bases, with 14 bases between. Germline V CDR1 and CDR2: DFQATT, SNEGSKA (reference sequence). The CDR3 sequence: CSARDPSGTPYEQYF. The CDR3 DNA sequence: TGCAGTGCTAGAGACCCGTCCGGGACACCCTACGAGCAGTACTTC.

The rearrangement joins TRBV6-5 to TRBJ1-1; D possibly corresponds to TRBD1 (6 bases). V was shortened by 0 bases and J by 3 bases, with 11 bases between the two germline ends. Germline CDR1 and CDR2: MNHEY and SVGAGI. This CDR3 comprises 15 residues. The CDR3 here is CASSYSTGDYTEAFF. Written as DNA, the CDR3 is TGTGCCAGCAGTTACTCGACAGGAGATTACACTGAAGCTTTCTTT.